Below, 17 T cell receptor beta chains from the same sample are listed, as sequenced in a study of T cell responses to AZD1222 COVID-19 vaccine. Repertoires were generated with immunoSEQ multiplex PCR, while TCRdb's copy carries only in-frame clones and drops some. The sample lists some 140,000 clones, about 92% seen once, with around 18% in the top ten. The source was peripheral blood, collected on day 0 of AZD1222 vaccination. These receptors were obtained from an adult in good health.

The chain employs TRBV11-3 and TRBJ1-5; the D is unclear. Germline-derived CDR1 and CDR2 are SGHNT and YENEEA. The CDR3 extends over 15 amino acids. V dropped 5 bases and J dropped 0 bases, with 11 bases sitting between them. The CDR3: CASSRKASSNQPQHF. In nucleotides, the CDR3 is TGTGCCAGCAGCCGAAAGGCCAGTAGCAATCAGCCCCAGCATTTT.

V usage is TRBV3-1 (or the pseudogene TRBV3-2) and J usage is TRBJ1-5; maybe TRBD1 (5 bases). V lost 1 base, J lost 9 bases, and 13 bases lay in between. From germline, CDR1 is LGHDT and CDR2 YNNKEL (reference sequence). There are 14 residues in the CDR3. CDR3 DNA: TGTGCCAGCAGCCAAGTCGCCGGGGCCTGGCCCCAGCATTTT. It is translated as CASSQVAGAWPQHF.

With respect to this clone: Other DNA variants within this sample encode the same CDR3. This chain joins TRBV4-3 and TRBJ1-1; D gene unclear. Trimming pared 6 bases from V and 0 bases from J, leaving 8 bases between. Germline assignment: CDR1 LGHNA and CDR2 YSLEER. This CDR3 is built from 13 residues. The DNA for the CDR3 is TGCGCCAGCAGTCGCGCGGTGAACACTGAAGCTTTCTTT. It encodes CASSRAVNTEAFF.

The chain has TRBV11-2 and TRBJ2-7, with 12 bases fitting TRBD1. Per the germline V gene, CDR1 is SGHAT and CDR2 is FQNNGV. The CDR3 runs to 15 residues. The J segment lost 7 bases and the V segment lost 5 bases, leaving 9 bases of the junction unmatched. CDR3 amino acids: CASSLVGQGAREQYF. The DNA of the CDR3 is TGTGCCAGCAGCCTCGTGGGACAGGGGGCGCGGGAGCAGTACTTC.

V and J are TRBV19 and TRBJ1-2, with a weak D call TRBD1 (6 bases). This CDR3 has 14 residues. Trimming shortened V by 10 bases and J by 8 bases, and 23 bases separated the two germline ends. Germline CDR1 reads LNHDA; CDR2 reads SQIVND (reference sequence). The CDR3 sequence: CATGDRGGVWGYTF. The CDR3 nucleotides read TGTGCCACAGGGGATAGGGGTGGTGTATGGGGCTACACCTTC.

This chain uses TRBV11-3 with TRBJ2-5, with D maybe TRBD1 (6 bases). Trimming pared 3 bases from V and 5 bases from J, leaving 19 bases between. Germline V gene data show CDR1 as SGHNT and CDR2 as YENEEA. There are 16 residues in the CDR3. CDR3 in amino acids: CASSFPPPGTRETQYF. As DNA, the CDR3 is TGTGCCAGCAGCTTCCCTCCTCCCGGGACAAGGGAGACCCAGTACTTC.

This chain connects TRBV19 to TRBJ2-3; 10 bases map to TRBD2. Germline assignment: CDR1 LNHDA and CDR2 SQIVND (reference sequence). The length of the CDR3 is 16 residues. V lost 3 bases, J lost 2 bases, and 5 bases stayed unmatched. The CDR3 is CASSMGSGGTTDTQYF. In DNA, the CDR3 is TGTGCCAGTAGTATGGGTAGCGGGGGGACCACAGATACGCAGTATTTT.

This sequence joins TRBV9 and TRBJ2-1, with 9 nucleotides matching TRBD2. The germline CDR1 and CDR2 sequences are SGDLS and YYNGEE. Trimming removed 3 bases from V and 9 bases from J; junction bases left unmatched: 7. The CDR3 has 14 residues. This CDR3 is CASSAVAGVTEQFF. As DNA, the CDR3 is TGTGCCAGCAGCGCCGTAGCGGGAGTAACTGAGCAGTTCTTC.

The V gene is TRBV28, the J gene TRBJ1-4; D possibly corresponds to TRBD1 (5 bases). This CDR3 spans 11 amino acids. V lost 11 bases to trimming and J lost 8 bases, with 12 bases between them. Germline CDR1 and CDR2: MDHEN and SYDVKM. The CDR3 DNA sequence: TGTGCCTGGGGGTTGCGAGAAAAACTGTTTTTT. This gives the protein CAWGLREKLFF.

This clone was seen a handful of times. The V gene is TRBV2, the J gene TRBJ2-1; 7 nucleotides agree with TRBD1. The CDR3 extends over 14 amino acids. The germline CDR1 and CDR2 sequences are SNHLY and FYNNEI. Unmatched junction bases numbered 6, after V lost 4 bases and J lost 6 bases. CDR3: CASSAQGIGNEQFF. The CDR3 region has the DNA TGTGCCAGCAGTGCACAGGGGATAGGCAATGAGCAGTTCTTC.

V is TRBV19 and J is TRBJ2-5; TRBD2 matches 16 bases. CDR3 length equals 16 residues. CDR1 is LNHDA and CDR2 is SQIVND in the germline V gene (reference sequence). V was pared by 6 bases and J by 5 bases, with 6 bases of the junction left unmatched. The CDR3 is CASSLGTSGRGETQYF. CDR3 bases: TGTGCCAGTAGCCTCGGGACTAGCGGGAGGGGGGAGACCCAGTACTTC.

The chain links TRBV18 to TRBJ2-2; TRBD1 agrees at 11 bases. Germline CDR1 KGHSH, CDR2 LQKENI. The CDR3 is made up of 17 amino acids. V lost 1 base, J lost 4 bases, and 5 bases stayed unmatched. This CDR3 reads CASSPRTGGVGTGELFF. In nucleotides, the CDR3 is TGTGCCAGCTCACCACGGACAGGGGGCGTAGGCACCGGGGAGCTGTTTTTT.

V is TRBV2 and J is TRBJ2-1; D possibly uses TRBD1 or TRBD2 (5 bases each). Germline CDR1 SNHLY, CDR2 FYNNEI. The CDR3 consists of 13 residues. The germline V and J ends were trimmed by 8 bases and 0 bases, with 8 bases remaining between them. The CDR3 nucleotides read TGTGCCAGCCCAGGGAGCTCCTACAATGAGCAGTTCTTC. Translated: CASPGSSYNEQFF.

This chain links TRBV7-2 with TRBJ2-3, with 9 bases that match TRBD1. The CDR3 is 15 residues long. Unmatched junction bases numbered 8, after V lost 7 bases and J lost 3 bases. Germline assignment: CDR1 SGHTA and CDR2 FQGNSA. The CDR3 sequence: CASTGQGTWTDTQYF. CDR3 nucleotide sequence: TGTGCCAGCACTGGACAGGGGACGTGGACAGATACGCAGTATTTT.

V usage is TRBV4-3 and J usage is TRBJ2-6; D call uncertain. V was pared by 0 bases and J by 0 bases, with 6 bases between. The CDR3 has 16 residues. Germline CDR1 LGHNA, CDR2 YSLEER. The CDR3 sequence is CASSQEGHSGANVLTF. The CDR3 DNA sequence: TGCGCCAGCAGCCAAGAAGGGCACTCTGGGGCCAACGTCCTGACTTTC.

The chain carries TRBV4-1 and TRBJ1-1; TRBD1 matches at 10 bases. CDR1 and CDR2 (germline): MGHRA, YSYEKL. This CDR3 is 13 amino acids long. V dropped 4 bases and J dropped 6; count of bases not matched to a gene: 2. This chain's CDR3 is CASSRGTGAEAFF. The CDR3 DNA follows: TGCGCCAGCAGCCGCGGGACAGGGGCTGAAGCTTTCTTT.

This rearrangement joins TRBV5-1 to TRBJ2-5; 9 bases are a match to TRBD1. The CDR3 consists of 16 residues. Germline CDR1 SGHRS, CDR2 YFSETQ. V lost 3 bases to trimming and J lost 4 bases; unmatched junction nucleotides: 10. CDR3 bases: TGCGCCAGCAGCTCCGCCGGGACAGGGTTACGAGAGACCCAGTACTTC. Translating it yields CASSSAGTGLRETQYF.